This paragraph covers one TCR beta chain sequence. This clone was observed a handful of times. What this receptor recognizes is not known. No base-level quality is on record; no much larger clone is a single base apart. This entry is derived from a study of beta chain features in type 1 diabetes (dated by TCRdb to 2017 to 2018). Some background on the complete study: Mean age, gender distribution, total cell number and subset yield did not differ between patients and healthy donors. A total of just under 110,000,000 sorted cells were examined across all samples, and RNA yield correlated strongly with the number of cells per subset. In the study, recently diagnosed type 1 diabetes patients and matched healthy donors were compared on the TCRB repertoires of their sorted circulating CD4+ T cell subsets. Whereas all 30 or so donors provided naive and central memory subsets, regulatory and stem cell-like memory subsets were isolated from just 8 patients and roughly eight healthy donors. Overall study results and their limits: Naive, central memory and regulatory TCRB repertoires appeared to be more similar among patients than among healthy donors. PCR might favor shorter templates, but patient and control samples were amplified and corrected together, so any skew would affect both groups equally. Only small numbers of individuals were included in the HLA sub-analyses, which left unresolved whether HLA type had any influence on TCRB rearrangement. A moderate but significant shortening of TCRB CDR3 length was observed in type 1 diabetes patients in all four CD4+ subsets. Patients with type 1 diabetes made fewer insertions and deleted more nucleotides at VDJ recombination sites, implying thymic rearrangement abnormalities. Because cDNA was sequenced instead of genomic DNA, activated cells with high expression could be over-represented, although the groups did not differ in activation or CD3 levels.

Measured from the cysteine to the phenylalanine, the CDR3 is 13 residues long. This entry keeps only the CDR3 DNA: 39 bases, framed from base 1. Relative to germline, V is 6 bases shorter and J is 5 bases shorter, with 14 bases between their ends. CDR1 and CDR2 are drawn from the germline V gene: MRHNA, SNTAGT. Each donor gave one peripheral blood draw, approximately 110 mL on average, collected into heparinised tubes. Using a panel that included CD45RO, CCR7, CD25, CD127, CD95 and CD27, naive, central memory, regulatory and stem cell-like memory CD4+ T cells were sorted on a BD FACSAria II. A purity above 98% was achieved for all sorted populations. Right away, PBMCs were isolated by Lymphoprep density gradient centrifugation and were stained directly, with no culture step. So that batch effects would be minimized, each experiment stained and sorted samples in pairs, pairing one healthy donor with one patient.

The High Capacity cDNA Reverse Transcription Kit was used to reverse transcribe all of the isolated RNA, meaning that expressed TCRB transcripts were what got sequenced. Deep immunoSEQ sequencing was applied to naive, central memory and regulatory T cell samples, giving an average of roughly 3.3 million total reads per sample. Sorted cells were lysed in RLT buffer, and RNA was extracted using DNase-treated RNeasy Micro or Mini kits according to cell number. Each cell subset was processed on its own to prevent cross-contamination, while patient and healthy donor samples were processed together. The immunoSEQ multiplex PCR was used to amplify TCRB sequences from cDNA, generating 87-bp fragments that spanned the CDR3 region. Sequencing of the amplicons was performed on the Illumina HiSeq platform. As for the authors' bioinformatics: Synthetic template baselines were used to correct PCR bias computationally, reads within Hamming distance 2 were collapsed, and singletons that could not be merged were discarded. By aligning reads against IMGT, V, D and J genes, CDR3 length, and insertions or deletions at six rearrangement sites were assigned. Within each subset, clonotype counts were normalized to sorted cell number, after which true diversity and Gini coefficients were computed with the tcR R package. The overlap coefficient, calculated on TCRB nucleotide sequences, was used to measure repertoire sharing. The source is immuneACCESS, and TCRdb retained only in-frame sequences with V and J called. Part of the clones is not carried over; for the studies checked, unresolved V genes explain less than half of this, and the remainder is unexplained. D and trimming were read from the DNA, whereas the V and J calls and clone size are those reported in that table. Here the sample has under 250,000 clones; about 11% occur a single time. The ten largest clonotypes hold over 1% of the sample.

This sequence originates from a man younger than 35 in good health. What was sequenced was central memory CD4+ T cells from blood. The V and J genes are TRBV6-4 and TRBJ2-7, with TRBD1 perhaps the D gene, on 6 matching bases. The DNA sequence is TGTGCCAGCAGCTCTGAGCAGGGGAACGAGCAGTACTTC. Its product reads: CASSSEQGNEQYF.